These T cell receptor beta chains were read from a single sample in a study of cytomegalovirus exposure and HLA in healthy donors. The method was immunoSEQ multiplex PCR; TCRdb's version includes in-frame clones alone and lacks a portion of them. The sample records 200,000 to 250,000 clones, less than 85% being singletons. The specimen was PBMCs. The receptors originated from a man between 18 and 29 years old in good health and CMV-seronegative. CDR3s include the opening cysteine and the closing phenylalanine or tryptophan. D genes are given only for firm matches. Size values are once, few and many counts, or a class for expanded clones, and some rows have none.

>TRBV19|TRBD2|TRBJ2-7|NA
CASTRSGSGDYEQYF
TGTGCCAGTACCCGTAGCGGGAGTGGAGACTACGAGCAGTACTTC
>TRBV7-3|TRBD2|TRBJ2-1|NA
CASSSGSGTSQFF
TGTGCCAGCAGCTCCGGATCCGGGACTAGCCAGTTCTTC
>TRBV6-5|TRBD1|TRBJ2-5|NA
CASRGQDRETQYF
TGTGCCAGCAGAGGACAGGATCGAGAGACCCAGTACTTC
>TRBV19|NA|TRBJ2-7|once
CASQLSLLGAYEQYF
TGTGCCAGTCAGCTGTCTCTCTTGGGGGCATACGAGCAGTACTTC
>TRBV2|TRBD1|TRBJ2-1|NA
CASARDSPWQFF
TGTGCCAGCGCCAGGGACAGCCCTTGGCAGTTCTTC
>TRBV5-4|NA|TRBJ2-2|NA
CASSLVTNTGELFF
TGTGCCAGCAGCTTGGTGACAAACACCGGGGAGCTGTTTTTT
>TRBV27|NA|TRBJ1-5|few
CASTSSGPGQPQHF
TGTGCCAGCACCTCGTCCGGGCCGGGACAGCCCCAGCATTTT
>TRBV6-6|TRBD1|TRBJ2-7|NA
CASSYDRGQGGYEQYF
TGTGCCAGCAGTTACGACCGAGGACAGGGAGGATACGAGCAGTACTTC
>TRBV5-5|NA|TRBJ2-7|NA
CASRGAQQGAYEQYF
TGTGCCAGCAGGGGGGCCCAACAAGGGGCCTACGAGCAGTACTTC
>TRBV15|NA|TRBJ2-2|NA
CATSSQTGELFF
TGTGCCACCAGCAGTCAAACCGGGGAGCTGTTTTTT
>TRBV11-2|TRBD2|TRBJ2-2|NA
CASSPWGGSNTGELFF
TGTGCCAGCAGCCCATGGGGAGGGTCGAACACCGGGGAGCTGTTTTTT
>TRBV10-2|NA|TRBJ1-5|NA
CASRVGGTNQPQHF
TGCGCCAGCAGGGTAGGGGGTACCAATCAGCCCCAGCATTTT
>TRBV28|TRBD1|TRBJ1-5|few
CASSFGGQGSYSNQPQHF
TGTGCCAGCAGTTTTGGTGGACAGGGGTCTTATAGCAATCAGCCCCAGCATTTT
>TRBV5-1|TRBD1|TRBJ1-1|NA
CASSLGQGTAEAFF
TGCGCCAGCAGCTTAGGACAGGGCACCGCTGAAGCTTTCTTT
>TRBV7-8|TRBD2|TRBJ2-5|NA
CASSLVPPGGGSQETQYF
TGTGCCAGCAGCTTAGTCCCCCCCGGGGGAGGGAGCCAAGAGACCCAGTACTTC
>TRBV7-9|TRBD2|TRBJ2-3|NA
CASSLLAGALDTQYF
TGTGCCAGCAGCTTACTAGCGGGCGCTTTAGATACGCAGTATTTT
>TRBV15|TRBD1|TRBJ1-5|NA
CATSSRTGPSPQHF
TGTGCCACCAGCTCCCGGACAGGACCTTCTCCCCAGCATTTT
>TRBV2|NA|TRBJ1-5|few
CASSSRGLQPQHF
TGTGCCAGCAGTTCGAGGGGACTTCAGCCCCAGCATTTT
>TRBV5-6|TRBD2|TRBJ2-1|NA
CASSTNLAGGPRYNEQFF
TGTGCCAGCAGCACGAACTTAGCGGGAGGGCCGAGGTACAATGAGCAGTTCTTC